Each of the 25 T cell receptor beta chains below was sequenced from the same sample in a study of siplizumab effects on memory and regulatory T cells. Assay used: immunoSEQ multiplex PCR; TCRdb lists only in-frame clones, some missing. The table lists roughly 97,000 clones, over 90% of them singletons. Input material: Tregs sorted from blood. The receptors come from a human donor in good health.

The V gene is TRBV27, the J gene TRBJ2-2, with D possibly matching TRBD1 (5 bases). V lost 6 bases, J lost 6 bases, and 14 bases lay in between. This CDR3 has 14 amino acids. Germline lookup yields CDR1 MNHEY and CDR2 SMNVEV (reference sequence). This chain's CDR3 is CASRFQGFAGELFF. CDR3 bases: TGTGCCAGCAGATTCCAGGGATTTGCCGGGGAGCTGTTTTTT.

The chain is built from TRBV6-5 and TRBJ1-1, with 9 bases matching TRBD1. This CDR3 is 14 amino acids long. Germline assignment: CDR1 MNHEY and CDR2 SVGAGI. J was trimmed by 4 bases and V by 6 bases; bases with no gene match: 6. The CDR3 protein is CASSRGQGTTEAFF. CDR3 DNA sequence: TGTGCCAGCAGCCGTGGACAGGGGACCACTGAAGCTTTCTTT.

The V and J genes are TRBV5-6 and TRBJ2-7; 9 positions match TRBD1. Germline CDR1 is SGHDT and CDR2 is YYEEEE. After removal of 5 bases from V and 4 bases from J, the junction contained 10 bases not matched to a gene. This CDR3 is built from 15 residues. CDR3 protein: CASSRYRGRNYEQYF. The DNA for the CDR3 is TGTGCCAGCAGTCGATACAGGGGGCGTAATTACGAGCAGTACTTC.

The chain links TRBV6-5 to TRBJ2-7; 8 bases are a match to TRBD2. CDR3 length: 15 residues. The junction had 12 bases not matched to a gene; V was cut back by 8 bases and J by 3 bases. CDR1 is MNHEY, CDR2 SVGAGI, per germline. The CDR3 region is CASGVWSSGVYEQYF. In nucleotides, the CDR3 is TGTGCCAGCGGGGTTTGGAGTAGCGGGGTCTACGAGCAGTACTTC.

The J gene is TRBJ2-3, the V gene TRBV2, with 10 bases identical to TRBD2. Germline-derived CDR1 and CDR2 are SNHLY and FYNNEI. The CDR3 loop spans 15 amino acids. V lost 5 bases, J lost 3 bases, and 5 bases stayed unmatched. CDR3: CASSRSGRATDTQYF. The CDR3 nucleotides are TGTGCCAGCAGTCGGAGCGGGAGGGCGACAGATACGCAGTATTTT.

V gene TRBV6-5 combines with J gene TRBJ1-2; D gene ambiguous. The length of the CDR3 is 16 residues. Trimming took off 2 bases at V and 7 bases at J, with 20 bases between the two ends. Germline V lookup: CDR1 MNHEY, CDR2 SVGAGI. For the CDR3, the DNA is TGTGCCAGCAGTTACGCCGGGCCTCGCCTGAGTGGTGGCTACACCTTC. Translating it yields CASSYAGPRLSGGYTF.

The rearrangement uses TRBV10-3 and TRBJ2-7; perhaps TRBD2 as D (6 bases). The CDR3 is 13 amino acids. V gave up 4 bases and J gave up 2 bases, with 9 bases separating them. CDR1 ENHRY and CDR2 SYGVKD come from the germline V gene. In DNA, the CDR3 is TGTGCCATCAGTGTCGGGAGAACCTACGAGCAGTACTTC. It is translated as CAISVGRTYEQYF.

The J gene is TRBJ2-7, the V gene TRBV29-1, with a tentative D call TRBD2 (6 bases). The CDR3 runs to 14 residues. Trimming pared 6 bases from V and 0 bases from J, leaving 15 bases between. Germline V gene sequence: CDR1 SQVTM, CDR2 ANQGSEA. CDR3 bases: TGCAGCGTCGCTAGGGGACTGAGCTCCTACGAGCAGTACTTC. Translation gives CSVARGLSSYEQYF.

The J gene is TRBJ2-3, the V gene TRBV7-9, with 8 bases that match TRBD2. With V trimmed by 6 bases and J by 5 bases, 4 bases remained unmatched. There are 13 residues in the CDR3. Germline CDR1 and CDR2: SEHNR and FQNEAQ (reference sequence). CDR3 residues: CASRRAGVDTQYF. The CDR3 DNA follows: TGTGCCAGCAGGCGAGCGGGAGTAGATACGCAGTATTTT.

The V gene is TRBV9, the J gene TRBJ2-1, with 10 bases fitting TRBD2. CDR1 and CDR2 (germline): SGDLS, YYNGEE. J was trimmed by 8 bases and V by 2 bases; bases with no gene match: 7. The CDR3 extends over 15 amino acids. DNA of the CDR3: TGTGCCAGCAGCGTCCTAGCGGGAGTAGGCGATGAGCAGTTCTTC. It translates to CASSVLAGVGDEQFF.

The rearrangement joins TRBV9 to TRBJ2-2; the D gene is possibly TRBD2 (7 bases). Germline CDR1 and CDR2: SGDLS and YYNGEE. V lost 4 bases, J lost 4 bases, and 20 bases lay in between. This CDR3 contains 17 residues. This CDR3 reads CASSTDPWAGATGELFF. The DNA for the CDR3 is TGTGCCAGCAGCACCGATCCCTGGGCGGGGGCCACCGGGGAGCTGTTTTTT.

The V and J genes are TRBV13 and TRBJ1-2; D might be TRBD1 (5 bases). The V end lost 1 base, the J end lost 7 bases, and 7 bases lay between the germline ends. The CDR3 spans 12 residues. Germline V gene sequence: CDR1 PRHDT, CDR2 FYEKMQ (reference sequence). The CDR3 DNA reads as TGTGCCAGCAGCTTAGCCGGGGGTGGCTACACCTTC. Protein sequence: CASSLAGGGYTF.

This clone was counted a few times. The CDR3 sequence: CASSRTSGYNEQFF. As DNA, the CDR3 is TGTGCCAGCAGTCGGACTAGCGGATACAATGAGCAGTTCTTC. The V and J genes are TRBV14 and TRBJ2-1, with 10 bases identical to TRBD2. CDR3 length: 14 residues. V was clipped by 6 bases and J by 4 bases; unmatched bases: 3. Germline V gives CDR1 SGHDN, CDR2 FVKESK.

This chain connects TRBV4-2 to TRBJ1-5; D possibly corresponds to TRBD1 (6 bases). The CDR3 loop spans 16 amino acids. Between the trimmed V and J ends, which lost 0 bases and 2 bases, there was a span of 11 bases. Germline CDR1 reads LGHNA; CDR2 reads YNFKEQ. DNA of the CDR3: TGTGCCAGCAGCCAAGAAGGAAGGACAGGCAATCAGCCCCAGCATTTT. It yields the protein CASSQEGRTGNQPQHF.

The V gene is TRBV9, the J gene TRBJ2-3; the D gene is possibly TRBD2 (5 bases). CDR3 length: 13 residues. The germline V gene has CDR1 SGDLS and CDR2 YYNGEE. V was trimmed by 4 bases and J by 6 bases, leaving 12 bases between them. The CDR3 here is CASSPPSGDTQYF. CDR3 in DNA: TGTGCCAGCAGCCCCCCCTCGGGGGATACGCAGTATTTT.

The sample holds a few counts of this clone. The chain is built from TRBV5-6 and TRBJ2-1, with no clear D. The CDR3 contains 14 residues. The germline gives CDR1 SGHDT, CDR2 YYEEEE. V dropped 0 bases and J dropped 8 bases, with 12 bases sitting between them. Here the CDR3 reads CASSLVASTDEQFF. CDR3 nucleotide sequence: TGTGCCAGCAGCTTGGTTGCCAGTACGGATGAGCAGTTCTTC.

V is TRBV23-1 and J is TRBJ2-7, with 8 bases fitting TRBD1. TRBV23-1 falls under the ORF class, with uncertain function. The CDR3 length is 17 residues. V was pared by 4 bases and J by 5 bases, with 16 bases of the junction left unmatched. CDR3 in amino acids: CASSLIRDRKSCHEQYF. The DNA of the CDR3 is TGCGCCAGCAGTCTGATCCGGGACAGGAAAAGTTGCCACGAGCAGTACTTC.

Points on this clone: Other nucleotide sequences in the sample specify the same CDR3. The CDR3 region is CASSGSHSNQPQHF. DNA for the CDR3: TGTGCCAGCAGTGGGAGCCATAGCAATCAGCCCCAGCATTTT. The chain combines TRBV6-1 with TRBJ1-5; D remains ambiguous. Trimming removed 4 bases from V and 0 bases from J, with 7 bases in between. This CDR3 is 14 amino acids long. CDR1 is MNHNS, CDR2 SASEGT, per germline.

The chain joins TRBV19 to TRBJ1-1; the D gene is possibly TRBD1 (5 bases). Germline loops: CDR1 LNHDA, CDR2 SQIVND (reference sequence). This CDR3 comprises 15 residues. V was pared by 3 bases and J by 1 base, with 12 bases between. This CDR3 is CASSIWVGANTEAFF. CDR3 sequence (DNA): TGTGCCAGTAGTATCTGGGTAGGGGCGAACACTGAAGCTTTCTTT.

This clone has only one observation. The chain couples TRBV7-9 to TRBJ1-3; 10 bases agree with TRBD1. The germline CDR1 and CDR2 sequences are SEHNR and FQNEAQ (reference sequence). The CDR3 length is 17 residues. J lost 0 bases, V lost 4 bases, and 6 bases had no gene match. CDR3 amino acids: CASSSTGGPSSGNTIYF. As DNA, the CDR3 is TGTGCCAGCAGCTCGACAGGGGGCCCGAGCTCTGGAAACACCATATATTTT.

This clone was seen a few times. The chain couples TRBV7-8 to TRBJ1-5; D not certain. This CDR3 region has 15 residues. The germline V and J ends were trimmed by 5 bases and 1 base, with 12 bases remaining between them. Germline V gives CDR1 SGHVS, CDR2 FQNEAQ. CDR3 in DNA: TGTGCCAGCAGCGCTCAGCTGGGAAGCAATCAGCCCCAGCATTTT. It yields the protein CASSAQLGSNQPQHF.

This clone was recorded once. The chain recombines TRBV7-2 with TRBJ2-2, with 13 bases lining up with TRBD2. The V and J ends lost 5 bases and 6 bases, in that order; junction bases with no gene match: 3. CDR3 length: 15 amino acids. Germline-derived CDR1 and CDR2 are SGHTA and FQGNSA. The CDR3 DNA is TGTGCCAGCAGCCGACTAGCGGGGGGAGCCGGGGAGCTGTTTTTT. This encodes CASSRLAGGAGELFF.

The chain recombines TRBV18 with TRBJ2-7; tentative D call: TRBD1 (6 bases). CDR1 is KGHSH and CDR2 is LQKENI in the germline V gene. V was trimmed by 4 bases and J by 2 bases, leaving 12 bases between them. This CDR3 is 14 amino acids long. The CDR3, as DNA: TGTGCCAGCTCACGCCCAGGGGTCCCCTACGAGCAGTACTTC. Amino acids: CASSRPGVPYEQYF.

The chain couples TRBV30 to TRBJ1-6; D is undetermined. Trimming shortened V by 0 bases and J by 9 bases, and 9 bases separated the two germline ends. Per the germline V gene, CDR1 is GTSNPN and CDR2 is SVGIG (reference sequence). This CDR3 has 13 amino acids. CDR3 sequence reads: CAWSVQNGSPLHF. CDR3 sequence (DNA): TGTGCCTGGAGTGTCCAGAACGGTTCACCCCTCCACTTT.

The chain combines TRBV19 with TRBJ1-1; 7 bases map to TRBD1. CDR1 LNHDA and CDR2 SQIVND come from the germline V gene (reference sequence). Germline trimming cut 0 bases from V and 1 base from J; bases unmatched to any gene: 5. The CDR3 runs 16 residues. The CDR3 nucleotides read TGTGCCAGTAGTATAGATACTAGGACAGGGAACACTGAAGCTTTCTTT. This encodes CASSIDTRTGNTEAFF.